The entry that follows covers one TCR beta chain sequence. The antigen is unknown. The data derive from a study of identical twins. Study-level results: Partly confounded zero-insertion analyses could result from invariant MAIT and iNKT cells. Not following the same donors, the study drew its conclusions from cross-sectional statistical analysis.

V dropped 6 bases and J dropped 1 base, with 12 bases sitting between them. Germline CDR1 and CDR2: SQVTM and ANQGSEA. This CDR3 comprises 14 residues. Each cDNA held unique molecular identifiers, and template switching gave it a universal primer site. TCRdb called the 5' RACE reads again in MiXCR, with one record for every CDR3 protein. The table has 350,000 or so distinct CDR3 sequences, approximately 8.8% seen once. This TCR derives from a woman in her 50s in good health. The sequenced sample was naive T cells sorted from blood. V gene TRBV29-1 combines with J gene TRBJ2-2, with D perhaps TRBD1 (6 bases). Here the CDR3 reads CSVAKGQNTGELFF. The CDR3 DNA reads TGCAGCGTGGCGAAGGGACAGAACACCGGGGAGCTGTTTTTT.